Listed below are T cell receptor beta chains from one sample, sequenced in a study of response to subunit inactivated influenza vaccine. TCRdb analysed the RT-PCR reads with MiXCR anew, one entry per CDR3 protein. The sample includes 590,000 or so distinct CDR3 sequences, 12% to 15% of them seen just once. Sequencing was performed on PBMCs from blood, taken less than 15 days before vaccination. All receptors come from a man over 45 who received an inactivated influenza vaccine. The CDR3 runs from the conserved cysteine through the conserved F or W. D genes are given only for firm matches. The size of a clone is reported for some rows only, either as once, few or many, or as a class for expanded clones.

V gene	D gene	J gene	clone size	CDR3 protein	CDR3 DNA
TRBV4-1	-	TRBJ2-7	-	CASSQERTNYYEQYF	TGCGCCAGCAGCCAAGAAAGGACGAACTACTACGAGCAGTACTTC
TRBV27	-	TRBJ2-7	few	CASSLGVPSYEQYF	TGTGCCAGCAGTTTAGGGGTGCCCTCCTACGAGCAGTACTTC
TRBV4-3	TRBD2	TRBJ2-1	-	CASSPRTSGGPHNEQFF	TGCGCCAGCAGCCCCCGGACTAGCGGGGGCCCCCACAATGAGCAGTTCTTC
TRBV28	-	TRBJ2-6	few	CASTRGGANVLTF	TGTGCCAGCACCCGGGGCGGGGCCAACGTCCTGACTTTC
TRBV15	TRBD1	TRBJ1-2	-	CATSRGQGYGYTF	TGTGCCACCAGCAGGGGACAGGGCTATGGCTACACCTTC
TRBV28	TRBD2	TRBJ2-1	-	CASRDLAGEGNEQFF	TGTGCCAGCAGGGATCTAGCGGGAGAGGGGAATGAGCAGTTCTTC
TRBV6-2/TRBV6-3	-	TRBJ1-1	-	CASRPARAVETEAFF	TGTGCCAGCCGTCCTGCCAGGGCGGTAGAAACTGAAGCTTTCTTT
TRBV6-2/TRBV6-3	-	TRBJ1-1	few	CASSSGQTWNTEAFF	TGTGCCAGCAGCTCCGGACAGACTTGGAACACTGAAGCTTTCTTT
TRBV5-1	TRBD1	TRBJ1-4	-	CASSPETGRSEKLFF	TGCGCCAGCAGCCCTGAGACAGGGCGGTCCGAAAAACTGTTTTTT
TRBV20-1	TRBD1	TRBJ1-1	few	CSATDRDTEAFF	TGCAGTGCTACGGACAGGGACACTGAAGCTTTCTTT
TRBV11-2	-	TRBJ1-2	few	CASSGGPAGYTF	TGTGCCAGCAGCGGAGGTCCAGCAGGCTACACCTTC
TRBV6-1	-	TRBJ2-5	-	CASIEGKETQYF	TGTGCCAGCATTGAAGGGAAAGAGACCCAGTACTTC
TRBV20-1	TRBD1	TRBJ2-5	-	CSALRRDRRYQETQYF	TGCAGTGCCCTACGCCGGGACAGGAGGTACCAAGAGACCCAGTACTTC
TRBV15	TRBD2	TRBJ2-1	few	CATSRERLAGSHEQFF	TGTGCCACCAGCAGAGAAAGGTTAGCGGGTTCCCATGAGCAGTTCTTC
TRBV7-6	-	TRBJ2-1	-	CASSFGYNNEQFF	TGTGCCAGCAGCTTCGGCTACAACAATGAGCAGTTCTTC
TRBV25-1	-	TRBJ2-7	-	CASSEGGYYEQYF	TGTGCCAGCAGTGAAGGGGGGTACTACGAGCAGTACTTC
TRBV12-3/TRBV12-4	-	TRBJ1-3	-	CASSLRGGVLINTIYF	TGTGCCAGCAGTTTGAGGGGAGGTGTTCTTATAAACACCATATATTTT
TRBV18	TRBD1	TRBJ2-5	-	CASSPTGAREETQYF	TGTGCCAGCTCACCGACAGGGGCAAGGGAAGAGACCCAGTACTTC
TRBV6-5	-	TRBJ2-2	few	CASSSGLGSNTGELFF	TGTGCCAGCAGTTCTGGGCTAGGCTCCAACACCGGGGAGCTGTTTTTT
TRBV5-1	TRBD1	TRBJ1-1	many	CASRPPYRGRDSSAFF	TGCGCCAGCAGACCACCCTACAGGGGTAGGGATTCATCGGCTTTCTTT
TRBV18	TRBD2	TRBJ2-7	-	CASSPPTAGGLEQYF	TGTGCCAGCTCACCACCGACAGCGGGGGGTCTCGAGCAGTACTTC
TRBV28	-	TRBJ2-7	-	CASTREQLRSYEQYF	TGTGCCAGCACCCGGGAGCAACTGCGCTCCTACGAGCAGTACTTC
TRBV24-1	-	TRBJ2-3	many	CATSDPAGGPYPTSTDTQYF	TGTGCCACCAGTGACCCGGCAGGCGGACCATATCCGACTAGCACAGATACGCAGTATTTT
TRBV28	TRBD1	TRBJ1-5	-	CASSLSGTGGNQPQHF	TGTGCCAGCAGTTTATCTGGGACAGGGGGCAATCAGCCCCAGCATTTT
TRBV6-2/TRBV6-3	-	TRBJ2-6	few	CASSYSVHLFSSGANVLTF	TGTGCCAGCAGTTACTCTGTCCATCTCTTTAGCTCTGGGGCCAACGTCCTGACTTTC
TRBV6-1	-	TRBJ2-7	few	CASRDEGGIRYEQYF	TGTGCCAGCAGAGATGAAGGGGGGATACGGTACGAGCAGTACTTC
TRBV12-3/TRBV12-4	TRBD2	TRBJ2-3	-	CASSLAGGATQYF	TGTGCCAGCAGCCTCGCGGGAGGGGCTACGCAGTATTTT
TRBV9	-	TRBJ2-1	many	CASSVGPNEQFF	TGTGCCAGCAGCGTCGGGCCTAATGAGCAGTTCTTC
TRBV12-3/TRBV12-4	TRBD1	TRBJ2-7	few	CASSWAGGDEQYF	TGTGCCAGCAGTTGGGCAGGGGGAGACGAGCAGTACTTC
TRBV4-2	TRBD2	TRBJ2-1	few	CASRASGDNEQFF	TGTGCCAGCAGGGCTAGCGGCGATAATGAGCAGTTCTTC
TRBV14	-	TRBJ2-4	few	CASSQSNGGFFPSAKNIQYF	TGTGCCAGCAGCCAAAGTAACGGGGGCTTCTTCCCATCTGCCAAAAACATTCAGTACTTC
TRBV20-1	-	TRBJ2-1	-	CSARDVSGESYNEQFF	TGCAGTGCTAGAGATGTTTCGGGGGAATCCTACAATGAGCAGTTCTTC
TRBV27	TRBD1	TRBJ1-5	-	CASRQDSGGVQPQHF	TGTGCCAGCAGGCAAGATTCAGGGGGGGTTCAGCCCCAGCATTTT
TRBV9	-	TRBJ1-5	-	CASTSSEDNQPQHF	TGTGCCAGCACCAGTTCGGAGGACAATCAGCCCCAGCATTTT
TRBV6-5	TRBD2	TRBJ2-3	-	CASSYSLAGDIGGDTQYF	TGTGCCAGCAGTTACAGTCTAGCGGGAGATATAGGAGGAGATACGCAGTATTTT
TRBV20-1	TRBD2	TRBJ2-7	few	CSALWGGALYEQYF	TGCAGTGCTCTATGGGGGGGTGCTCTCTACGAGCAGTACTTC
TRBV7-2	-	TRBJ2-5	-	CASSLGWAVQETQYF	TGTGCCAGCAGCTTGGGCTGGGCGGTCCAAGAGACCCAGTACTTC
TRBV20-1	-	TRBJ2-2	-	CSAHSTGNTGELFF	TGCAGTGCCCACTCGACAGGGAACACCGGGGAGCTGTTTTTT
TRBV2	-	TRBJ1-3	many	CASSELQAHGNTIYF	TGTGCCAGCAGTGAATTGCAAGCCCATGGAAACACCATATATTTT
TRBV2	-	TRBJ2-3	-	CASEGIPGPSTDTQYF	TGTGCCAGTGAGGGGATCCCGGGGCCCAGCACAGATACGCAGTATTTT
TRBV5-1	-	TRBJ2-6	few	CASSSTAGSGANVLTF	TGCGCCAGCAGCAGTACGGCAGGGTCTGGGGCCAACGTCCTGACTTTC
TRBV5-1	-	TRBJ2-2	many	CASQGTSNTGELFF	TGCGCCAGCCAGGGGACATCGAACACCGGGGAGCTGTTTTTT
TRBV29-1	-	TRBJ2-4	-	CSVEGTDAKNIQYF	TGCAGCGTTGAAGGGACAGACGCCAAAAACATTCAGTACTTC
TRBV12-3/TRBV12-4	-	TRBJ2-7	few	CASKVGRDHEQYF	TGTGCCAGCAAAGTGGGAAGGGACCACGAGCAGTACTTC
TRBV29-1	TRBD1	TRBJ1-5	-	CSAGQGGNQPQHF	TGCAGCGCGGGACAGGGAGGCAATCAGCCCCAGCATTTT
TRBV7-3	TRBD2	TRBJ2-2	-	CACSFIPLAELGTGELFF	TGTGCCTGCAGCTTCATTCCACTAGCGGAGCTTGGCACCGGGGAGCTGTTTTTT
TRBV5-1	-	TRBJ2-3	-	CASSLDSFSSTDTQYF	TGCGCCAGCAGCTTGGACAGTTTTTCTAGCACAGATACGCAGTATTTT
TRBV9	TRBD1	TRBJ2-3	-	CASRGQGTSTDTQYF	TGTGCCAGCAGGGGACAGGGAACTAGCACAGATACGCAGTATTTT
TRBV15	-	TRBJ1-5	few	CATNLLGGSNQPQHF	TGTGCCACCAATCTTTTGGGAGGGAGCAATCAGCCCCAGCATTTT
TRBV13	-	TRBJ2-7	few	CASSPRAEVQKSYEQYF	TGTGCCAGCAGCCCCAGGGCCGAGGTACAAAAATCCTACGAGCAGTACTTC
TRBV20-1	-	TRBJ2-3	few	CSAITGLPDHTDTQYF	TGCAGTGCGATCACGGGACTCCCGGACCATACAGATACGCAGTATTTT
TRBV29-1	-	TRBJ1-6	few	CSASDSYNSPLHF	TGCAGCGCTTCTGACTCCTATAATTCACCCCTCCACTTT
TRBV12-3/TRBV12-4	TRBD1	TRBJ2-3	many	CASSSDRDDSTDTQYF	TGTGCCAGCAGTTCGGACAGGGATGATAGCACAGATACGCAGTATTTT
TRBV4-1	TRBD1	TRBJ1-5	many	CASSQGGSNQPQHF	TGTGCCAGCAGTCAGGGGGGAAGCAATCAGCCCCAGCATTTT
TRBV5-1	TRBD1	TRBJ2-3	-	CASSSTGGDTQYF	TGCGCCAGCAGCTCGACAGGGGGGGATACGCAGTATTTT
TRBV11-2	TRBD1	TRBJ2-7	few	CASSLGDRGDSYEQYF	TGTGCCAGCAGCTTGGGGGACAGGGGCGACTCCTACGAGCAGTACTTC
TRBV12-3/TRBV12-4	-	TRBJ2-1	few	CASSGAQSYNEQFF	TGTGCCAGCAGCGGGGCCCAATCCTACAATGAGCAGTTCTTC
TRBV11-3	-	TRBJ2-2	few	CASSSPWADGELFF	TGTGCCAGCAGCTCACCCTGGGCGGACGGGGAGCTGTTTTTT
TRBV6-2/TRBV6-3	-	TRBJ2-2	-	CASSYSWTPMRTGELFF	TGTGCCAGCAGTTACTCGTGGACTCCCATGCGTACCGGGGAGCTGTTTTTT
TRBV6-1	TRBD1	TRBJ2-7	few	CASSERAGGSDEQYF	TGTGCCAGCAGTGAAAGGGCAGGGGGTTCGGACGAGCAGTACTTC